This T cell receptor beta chain came from a study of T cells in Graves' hyperthyroidism and ophthalmopathy. V shed 5 bases and J shed 5 bases, with 7 bases lying between them. Germline values: CDR1 MNHNS, CDR2 SASEGT. This CDR3 contains 13 residues. What was amplified from RNA transcripts were TCR beta CDR3 regions. HTBI primers were used for first-round RT-PCR of the TCR CDR3. TCRdb analysed the multiplex PCR reads with MiXCR anew, one entry per CDR3 protein. Of about 290,000 distinct CDR3 sequences listed, about 14% were seen once; the top ten hold approximately 8.6%. The sequence derives from a woman aged 25 to 39 with Graves' hyperthyroidism that later progressed to Graves' ophthalmopathy. The chain uses TRBV6-1 and TRBJ1-6; D remains unclear. Input material: blood. The CDR3 loop is CASSSENNSPLHF. The CDR3 DNA sequence: TGTGCCAGCAGTTCCGAAAATAATTCACCCCTCCACTTT.